This section outlines one TCR beta chain sequence together with its context. This clone has just a few counts. What antigen it recognizes has not been identified. Base qualities are not provided; no much larger clone lies one nucleotide away. Each collaborating institution followed its own protocols to collect whole blood in K2EDTA tubes. For TCRbeta analysis, collaborators shipped samples in one of three forms: frozen whole blood, isolated PBMCs, or DNA extracted from either of those sample types. For CDR1 and CDR2, the germline V gene (reference sequence) lists GTSNPN and SVGIG. Reading from cysteine to phenylalanine, the CDR3 counts 12 amino acids. Of all the DNA, just the CDR3 is kept, 36 bases in frame from base 1. The immunoSEQ Assay, a bias-controlled multiplex PCR, was used to amplify TCRbeta CDR3 regions from genomic DNA. Regarding the original processing steps: Nucleated cell counts per sample were estimated from amplification of reference gene primers within the assay. Sequence reads were collapsed and filtered to measure the absolute abundance of every unique TCRbeta CDR3 rearrangement. For each sample, productive Simpson clonality was calculated as the square root of Simpson's diversity index over productive rearrangements. The clones in this table, taken by TCRdb from immuneACCESS, are in-frame only. Not every clone is retained; where verified, under half of the shortfall comes from an unresolved V gene, and the cause of the rest is unknown. The DNA was the basis for D and trimming; V, J and clone size are from that table. The sample table lists 150,000 or so clones, about 88% of them with a count of one. The ten largest account for over 0.85% of the sample.

The data originate from a study of blood T cell repertoires in COVID-19 (TCRdb year 2020). Notes on the research overall: Samples from collaborators originated in the United States, Italy and Spain and spanned both the acute and convalescent phases of COVID-19. The prospective study material was composed of cDNA or gDNA derived from T cells, B-cell-depleted T cells, or PBMCs. Deeply sampled blood TCRbeta repertoires from subjects exposed to, actively infected with, or recovered from COVID-19 were included in the dataset. A freely available public database, intended as a resource for researchers studying the immune response to SARS-CoV-2, is where the repertoires were released. The samples were drawn from two sources: the first 160 participants of the ongoing ImmuneRACE study, and 1,000 to 1,500 subjects contributed by 6 global collaborators. Nearly every sample came with metadata listing a de-identified subject ID, COVID-19 status, age in years and sex. HLA class I and class II types, where available, came from metadata supplied by the sample provider rather than from assay-based typing. General study outcomes and caveats: Clinical and demographic metadata were provided uncurated, with the amount varying by source and participant.

This TCR came from a young man with acute or convalescent COVID-19. The sample taken for sequencing was peripheral blood. This chain is built from TRBV30 and TRBJ1-5; a tentative D match to TRBD1 spans 6 bases. The CDR3 reads CALGGRNQPQHF. Here is the DNA: TGTGCTCTCGGGGGGCGAAATCAGCCCCAGCATTTT.